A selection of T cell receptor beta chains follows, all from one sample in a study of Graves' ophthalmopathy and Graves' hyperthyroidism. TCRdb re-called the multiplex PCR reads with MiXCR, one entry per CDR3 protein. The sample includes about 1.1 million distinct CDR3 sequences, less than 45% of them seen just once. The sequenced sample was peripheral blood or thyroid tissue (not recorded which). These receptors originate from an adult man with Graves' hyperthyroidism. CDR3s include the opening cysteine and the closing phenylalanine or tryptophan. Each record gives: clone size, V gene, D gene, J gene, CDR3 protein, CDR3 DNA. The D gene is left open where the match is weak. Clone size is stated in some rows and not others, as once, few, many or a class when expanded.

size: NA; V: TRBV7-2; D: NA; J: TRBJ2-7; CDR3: CGSSLKGSGYEQYF; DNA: TGTGGCAGCAGCTTAAAGGGCAGTGGGTACGAGCAGTACTTC
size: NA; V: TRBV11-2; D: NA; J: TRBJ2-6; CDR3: CATQGRSSGANVLTF; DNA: TGTGCCACACAAGGGCGTTCTAGTGGGGCCAACGTCCTGACTTTC
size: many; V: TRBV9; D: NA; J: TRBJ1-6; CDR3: CASSVAGSALHF; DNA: TGTGCCAGCAGCGTAGCGGGCAGTGCCCTCCACTTT
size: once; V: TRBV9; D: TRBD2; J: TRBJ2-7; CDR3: CASSADGAGGYEQYF; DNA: TGTGCCAGCAGCGCCGACGGGGCGGGGGGCTACGAGCAGTACTTC
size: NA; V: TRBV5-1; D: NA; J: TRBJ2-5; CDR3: CASSLGSQGREETQYF; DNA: TGCGCCAGCAGCTTGGGTAGTCAGGGGAGGGAGGAGACCCAGTACTTC
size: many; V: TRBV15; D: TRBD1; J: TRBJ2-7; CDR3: CATSRGGTGNEQYF; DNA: TGTGCCACCAGCAGAGGCGGGACAGGGAACGAGCAGTACTTC
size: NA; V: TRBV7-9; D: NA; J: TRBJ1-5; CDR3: CASNPQAGGIRNQPQHF; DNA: TGTGCCAGCAACCCTCAGGCCGGTGGCATACGCAATCAGCCCCAGCATTTT
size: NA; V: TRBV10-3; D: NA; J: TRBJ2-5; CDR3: CASRQDTQETQYF; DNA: TGTGCCAGTCGACAGGACACCCAAGAGACCCAGTACTTC
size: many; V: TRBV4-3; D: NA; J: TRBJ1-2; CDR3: CASSQDVFSGYTF; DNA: TGCGCCAGCAGCCAAGATGTCTTCTCTGGCTACACCTTC
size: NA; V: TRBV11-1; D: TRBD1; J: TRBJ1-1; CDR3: CASSFADRGNTEAFF; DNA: TGTGCCAGCAGCTTCGCGGACAGGGGGAACACTGAAGCTTTCTTT
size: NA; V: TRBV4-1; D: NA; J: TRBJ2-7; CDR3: CASSSGPTGSYEQYF; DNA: TGCGCCAGTTCCTCGGGGCCGACTGGATCCTACGAGCAGTACTTC
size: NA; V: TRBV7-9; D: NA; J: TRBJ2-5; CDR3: CASSPADQQETQYF; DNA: TGTGCCAGCAGCCCCGCCGATCAGCAAGAGACCCAGTACTTC
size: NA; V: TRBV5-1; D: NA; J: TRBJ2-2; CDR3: CASRERTGTRNTGELFF; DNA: TGCGCCAGCAGGGAACGCACCGGGACAAGGAACACCGGGGAGCTGTTTTTT
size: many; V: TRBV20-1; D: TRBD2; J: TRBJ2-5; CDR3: CSAQRGGETQYF; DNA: TGCAGTGCCCAGCGGGGTGGCGAGACCCAGTACTTC
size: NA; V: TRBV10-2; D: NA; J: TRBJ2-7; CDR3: CASSYYLTGNKLYEQYF; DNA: TGTGCCAGCAGTTACTATCTTACTGGGAACAAGCTCTACGAGCAGTACTTC
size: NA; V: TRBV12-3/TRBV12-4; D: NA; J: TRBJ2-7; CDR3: CASSLTGGGDRPNYEQYF; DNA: TGTGCCAGCAGTCTAACCGGCGGGGGGGACAGGCCGAACTACGAGCAGTACTTC
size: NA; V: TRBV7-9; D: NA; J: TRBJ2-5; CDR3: CASSRGWVEGRETQYF; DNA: TGTGCCAGCAGCCGGGGGTGGGTAGAAGGGCGAGAGACCCAGTACTTC
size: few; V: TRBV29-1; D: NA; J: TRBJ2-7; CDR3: CSVGYAYEQYF; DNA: TGCAGCGTCGGGTACGCCTACGAGCAGTACTTC
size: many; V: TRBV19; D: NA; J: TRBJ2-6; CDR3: CASSRRASGANVLTF; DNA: TGTGCCAGTAGCCGGCGGGCTTCTGGGGCCAACGTCCTGACTTTC
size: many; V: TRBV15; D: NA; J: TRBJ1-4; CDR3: CATSRSDPRGEKLFF; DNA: TGTGCCACCAGCAGATCGGACCCGCGGGGCGAAAAACTGTTTTTT
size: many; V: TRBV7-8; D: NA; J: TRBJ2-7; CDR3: CASSLAREAVYLPYEQYF; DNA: TGTGCCAGCAGCTTAGCGCGGGAAGCTGTCTATCTCCCCTACGAGCAGTACTTC
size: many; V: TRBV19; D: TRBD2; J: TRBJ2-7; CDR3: CASSGPGLETYEQYF; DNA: TGTGCCAGTAGTGGACCGGGACTAGAAACCTACGAGCAGTACTTC
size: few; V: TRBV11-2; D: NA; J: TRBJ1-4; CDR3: CASSQPWGIRGKVGEKLFF; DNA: TGTGCCAGCAGCCAACCGTGGGGGATAAGGGGAAAAGTGGGCGAAAAACTGTTTTTT
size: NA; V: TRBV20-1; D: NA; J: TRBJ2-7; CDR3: CSARDLAGSGYEQYF; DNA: TGCAGTGCTAGAGATCTTGCAGGGTCAGGATACGAGCAGTACTTC
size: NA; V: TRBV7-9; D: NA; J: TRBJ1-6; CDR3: CASSSGPPLHF; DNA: TGTGCCAGCAGCTCGGGGCCACCCCTCCACTTT
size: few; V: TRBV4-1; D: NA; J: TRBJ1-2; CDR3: CASSQDRQTYGYTF; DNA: TGCGCCAGCAGCCAAGATCGACAGACCTATGGCTACACCTTC
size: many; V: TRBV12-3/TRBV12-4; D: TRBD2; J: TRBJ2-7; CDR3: CASRYNLAGYEQYF; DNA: TGTGCCAGCAGATACAACCTAGCGGGATACGAGCAGTACTTC
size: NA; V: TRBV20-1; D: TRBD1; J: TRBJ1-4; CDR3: CSAGNRGSTNEKLFF; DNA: TGCAGTGCCGGAAACAGGGGATCGACTAATGAAAAACTGTTTTTT
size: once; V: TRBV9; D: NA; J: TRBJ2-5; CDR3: CASSVSPTSDQETQYF; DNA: TGTGCCAGCAGCGTGTCCCCGACGAGCGATCAAGAGACCCAGTACTTC
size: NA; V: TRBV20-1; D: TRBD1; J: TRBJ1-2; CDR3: CSATRGTGVSNYGYTF; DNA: TGCAGTGCTACGCGGGGGACAGGGGTTTCTAACTATGGCTACACCTTC
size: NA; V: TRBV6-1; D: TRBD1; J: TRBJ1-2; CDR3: CASREQGERGYTF; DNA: TGTGCCAGCAGAGAACAGGGGGAGCGTGGCTACACCTTC
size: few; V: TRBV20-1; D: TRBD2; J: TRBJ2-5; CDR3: CSATSPRLAGVKETQYF; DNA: TGCAGTGCCACCAGCCCCCGACTAGCGGGGGTGAAAGAGACCCAGTACTTC
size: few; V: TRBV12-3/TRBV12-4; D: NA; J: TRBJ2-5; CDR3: CASSLSTLGQETQYF; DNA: TGTGCCAGCAGTTTATCGACGCTGGGGCAAGAGACCCAGTACTTC
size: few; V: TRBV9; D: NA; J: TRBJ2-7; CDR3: CASSVDATSKYEQYF; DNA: TGTGCCAGCAGCGTAGATGCGACATCCAAATACGAGCAGTACTTC
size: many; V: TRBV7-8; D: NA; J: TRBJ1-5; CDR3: CASSLRPGVDNQPQHF; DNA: TGTGCCAGCAGCTTACGTCCAGGGGTAGACAATCAGCCCCAGCATTTT
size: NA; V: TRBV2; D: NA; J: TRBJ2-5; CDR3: CASRVSQYF; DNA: TGTGCCAGCAGAGTCTCCCAGTACTTC
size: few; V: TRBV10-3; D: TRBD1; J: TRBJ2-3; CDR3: CAISEHRGPDTQYF; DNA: TGTGCCATCAGTGAACACAGGGGACCAGATACGCAGTATTTT
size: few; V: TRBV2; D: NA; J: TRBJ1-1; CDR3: CASNHGGAVTEAFF; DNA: TGTGCCAGCAACCATGGGGGCGCCGTCACTGAAGCTTTCTTT